This T cell receptor beta chain was captured by sequencing in a study of blood T cell repertoires in COVID-19 (dated by TCRdb to the early 2020s). Study-wide context: Samples from collaborators originated in the United States, Italy and Spain and spanned both the acute and convalescent phases of COVID-19. The prospective study material was composed of cDNA or gDNA derived from T cells, B-cell-depleted T cells, or PBMCs. The samples were drawn from the first 160 participants of the ongoing ImmuneRACE study and from 950 to 1,500 subjects provided by 6 global collaborators. HLA class I and class II types, where available, came from metadata supplied by the sample provider rather than from assay-based typing. A freely available public database, intended as a resource for researchers studying the immune response to SARS-CoV-2, is where the repertoires were released. The dataset comprised deeply sampled blood TCRbeta repertoires from subjects exposed to, actively infected with, or recovered from COVID-19. Sample metadata almost always included a de-identified subject ID, COVID-19 status, age in years and sex.

One collaborating source in Seattle enrolled patients during active infection and followed them longitudinally through the course of disease. Each collaborating institution followed its own protocols to collect whole blood in K2EDTA tubes. Collaborator samples were shipped for TCRbeta analysis as frozen whole blood, isolated PBMCs, or DNA extracted from either sample type. Deletion took 4 bases off V and 7 bases off J, with a span of 20 bases between the germline ends. The CDR3 contains 15 residues, cysteine and phenylalanine counted. Only the CDR3 DNA stays, 45 bases, in frame from base 1. From a lookup of the germline V gene (reference sequence), CDR1 and CDR2 are LGHDT and YNNKEL. TCRbeta CDR3 regions were amplified from genomic DNA by means of the immunoSEQ Assay, a bias-controlled multiplex PCR. The original pipeline was this. The number of nucleated cells in each sample was estimated by amplification of reference gene primers within the assay. To quantify the absolute abundance of each unique TCRbeta CDR3 rearrangement, sequence reads were collapsed and filtered. Productive Simpson clonality was computed per sample as the square root of Simpson's diversity index over productive rearrangements. In its TCRdb copy, this immuneACCESS table keeps in-frame sequences only and misses some clones. Where compared with another copy, unresolved V genes explain less than half of these, and the others have no known cause. Clone size and V and J calls were adopted from that table, with D and trimming inferred from the DNA. Recorded for this sample are about 170,000 clones; roughly 88% of them occurred a single time. The top ten hold almost 5% of the sample.

The investigation overall reported the following: The amount of clinical and demographic metadata varied by source and participant and was provided uncurated.

Remarks on this clone: The target of this receptor is not known. No much larger clonotype is one base removed from it; base qualities were not supplied.

This TCR came from a young man with COVID-19, enrolled during active disease. The receptor chain draws on TRBV3-1 (or the pseudogene TRBV3-2) and TRBJ2-7; a tentative D call is TRBD1 (5 bases match). The specimen sequenced was peripheral blood. The base sequence is TGTGCCAGCAGCCTCACAGGTCTCCTGTATGGTGAGCAGTACTTC. Translation gives CASSLTGLLYGEQYF.